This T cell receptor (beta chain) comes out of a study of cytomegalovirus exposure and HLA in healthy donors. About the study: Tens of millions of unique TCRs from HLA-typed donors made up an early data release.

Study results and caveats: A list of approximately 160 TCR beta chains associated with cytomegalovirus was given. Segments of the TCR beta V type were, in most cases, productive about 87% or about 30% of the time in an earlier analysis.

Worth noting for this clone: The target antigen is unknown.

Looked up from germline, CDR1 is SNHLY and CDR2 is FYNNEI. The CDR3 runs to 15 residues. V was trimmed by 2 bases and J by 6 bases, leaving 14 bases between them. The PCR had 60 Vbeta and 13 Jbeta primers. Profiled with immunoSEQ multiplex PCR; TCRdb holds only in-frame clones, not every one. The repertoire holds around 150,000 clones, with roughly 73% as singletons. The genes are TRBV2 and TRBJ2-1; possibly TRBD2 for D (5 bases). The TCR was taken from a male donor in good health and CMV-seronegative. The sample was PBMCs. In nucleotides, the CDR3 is TGTGCCAGCAGTGAACCTAGCAGACCCTTCAATGAGCAGTTCTTC. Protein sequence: CASSEPSRPFNEQFF.